This T cell receptor (beta chain) was obtained from a study of beta chain features in type 1 diabetes. Whole-study findings and limits: Among patients, naive, central memory and Treg TCRB repertoires appeared more similar than among healthy donors. Moderate but significant shortening of TCRB CDR3s was recorded in all four CD4+ subsets from Type 1 diabetes patients. Because the template was cDNA, high-expressing cells might be over-represented.

In all sorted populations, purity surpassed 95%. Only a few counts were recorded for this clone. Its antigen is not identified. The CDR3 is made up of 16 amino acids. V was pared by 1 base and J by 3 bases, with 8 bases of the junction left unmatched. Germline V gene lookup returns CDR1 LGHNA and CDR2 YSLEER. Sequenced material consisted of expressed TCRB transcripts (all of the isolated RNA was reverse transcribed). Profiling relied on immunoSEQ multiplex PCR, and the TCRdb table lists in-frame clones only, not all of them. The data show a few hundred thousand clones, over 9.5% seen once. The receptor was isolated from a man between 18 and 29 years old in good health. The sequencing sample was made of naive CD4+ T cells from blood. V usage is TRBV4-3 and J usage is TRBJ2-7; 8 bases fit TRBD1. This CDR3 is CASSQGTRDRSYEQYF. In DNA form, the CDR3 reads TGCGCCAGCAGCCAAGGCACCCGGGACAGGAGCTACGAGCAGTACTTC.